These 6 T cell receptor beta chains were sequenced from one sample in a study of regulatory T cells in long-lasting Graves disease. The time point is: persistent/refractory GD, antithyroid drugs over 5 years with positive TRAb. The TCR library was made from RNA extracted from PBMCs. In building TCR beta libraries, iRepertoire HTBI primers were used together with Arm-PCR of CDR3 regions. TCRdb itself ran the multiplex PCR reads through MiXCR, one entry per CDR3 protein. In the table there are 350,000 to 500,000 distinct CDR3 sequences, 21% of which are singletons. Sequencing was performed on peripheral blood mononuclear cells (PBMCs), taken when the disease was refractory, from a patient treated with antithyroid drugs. The receptor set was obtained from a female donor with Graves disease.

The chain employs TRBV6-1 and TRBJ2-7; no clear D gene. This CDR3 comprises 13 residues. V was shortened by 7 bases and J by 7 bases, with 17 bases between the two germline ends. CDR1 is MNHNS and CDR2 is SASEGT in the germline V gene. CDR3 DNA: TGTGCCAGCACTCCGCTGGAAGGACGGGAGCAGTACTTC. The encoded protein is CASTPLEGREQYF.

Only a few counts were recorded for this clonotype. The CDR3 DNA is TGTGCCTGGAGCATTGGGAGGTCCTACGAGCAGTACTTC. Translating it yields CAWSIGRSYEQYF. The V and J genes are TRBV30 and TRBJ2-7; maybe TRBD2 (6 bases). Trimming stripped 3 bases from V and 1 base from J, with 10 bases between. Germline lookup yields CDR1 GTSNPN and CDR2 SVGIG (reference sequence). CDR3 length: 13 residues.

This clonotype was recorded many times. This sequence joins TRBV2 and TRBJ1-1; a possible D gene is TRBD1 (5 bases). Germline loops: CDR1 SNHLY, CDR2 FYNNEI. Trimming removed 6 bases at V and 0 bases at J, with 14 bases between. The CDR3 sequence is 15 residues long. The CDR3 coding sequence is TGTGCCAGCAGACTGGACAAGCTTTTGAACACTGAAGCTTTCTTT. This encodes CASRLDKLLNTEAFF.

There are many counts of this clonotype. V gene TRBV20-1 combines with J gene TRBJ2-7; 9 bases are a match to TRBD2. The CDR3 is made up of 16 amino acids. CDR1 and CDR2 (germline): DFQATT, SNEGSKA (reference sequence). J gave up 0 bases and V 4 bases, and 10 bases lay outside the gene matches. The CDR3 DNA reads as TGCAGTGCTATGTACCTAGCGGGAAAAGCCTCCTACGAGCAGTACTTC. As protein: CSAMYLAGKASYEQYF.

This clonotype was seen at least ten times. A read error may produce the germline difference seen at one junction end. The J gene is TRBJ2-7, the V gene TRBV6-1, with 10 positions matching TRBD2. The CDR3 loop spans 9 amino acids. Germline V CDR1 and CDR2: MNHNS, SASEGT. In DNA, the CDR3 is TGTGCAAGCGGGACTAGCGAGCCTTTC. Its translation is CASGTSEPF.

The chain carries TRBV9 and TRBJ1-2; 9 bases line up with TRBD1. CDR3 length: 14 amino acids. Trimming removed 0 bases from V and 8 bases from J; junction bases left unmatched: 5. Germline-derived CDR1 and CDR2 are SGDLS and YYNGEE. CDR3 region: CASSVGTGGVGYTF. The CDR3 coding sequence is TGTGCCAGCAGCGTAGGAACAGGGGGCGTCGGCTACACCTTC.